The present entry profiles one TCR beta chain with its context. Different DNA sequences within this sample yield the same CDR3. V was pared by 3 bases and J by 5 bases, with 10 bases between. The CDR3 is made up of 13 amino acids. In germline, CDR1 is LNHDA, CDR2 SQIVND (reference sequence). This sample was included in a study of blood T cell repertoires in COVID-19. At the level of the study: The United States, Italy and Spain provided the acute and convalescent COVID-19 samples. The analysed material was cDNA or gDNA that came from T cells, B-cell-depleted T cells, or PBMCs.

Source study methods: Reference gene primer amplification yielded estimated nucleated cell counts. The assay was immunoSEQ multiplex PCR, and TCRdb's table has in-frame clones only and misses some. Clone size and V and J calls were adopted from that table, with D and trimming inferred from the DNA. Of about 83,000 clones detected, more than 75% appear once; the ten largest clones hold 8%. Sequencing input: peripheral blood. The source is a man of 80 years or more with active or convalescent COVID-19. V gene TRBV19 combines with J gene TRBJ1-2; maybe TRBD1 (5 bases). CDR3 sequence reads: CASSMPGLYGYTF. The CDR3 nucleotides are TGTGCCAGTAGTATGCCAGGGTTGTATGGCTACACCTTC.